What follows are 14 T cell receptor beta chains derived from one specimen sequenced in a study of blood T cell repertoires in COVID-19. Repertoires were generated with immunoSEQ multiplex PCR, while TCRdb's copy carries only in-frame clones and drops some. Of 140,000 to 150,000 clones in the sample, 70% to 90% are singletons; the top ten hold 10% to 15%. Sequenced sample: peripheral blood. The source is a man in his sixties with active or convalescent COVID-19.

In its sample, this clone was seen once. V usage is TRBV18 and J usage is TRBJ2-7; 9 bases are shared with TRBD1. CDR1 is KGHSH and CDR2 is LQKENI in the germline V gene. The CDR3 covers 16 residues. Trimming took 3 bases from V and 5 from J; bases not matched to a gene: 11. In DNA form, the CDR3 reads TGTGCCAGCTCACCTCTCGGACCGGGACAGGGAGACGAGCAGTACTTC. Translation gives CASSPLGPGQGDEQYF.

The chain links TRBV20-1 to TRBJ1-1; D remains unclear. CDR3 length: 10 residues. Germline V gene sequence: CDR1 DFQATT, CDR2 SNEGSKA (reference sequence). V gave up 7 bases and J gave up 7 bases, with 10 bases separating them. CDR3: CSVRAGEAFF. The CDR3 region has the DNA TGCAGTGTCCGAGCAGGTGAAGCTTTCTTT.

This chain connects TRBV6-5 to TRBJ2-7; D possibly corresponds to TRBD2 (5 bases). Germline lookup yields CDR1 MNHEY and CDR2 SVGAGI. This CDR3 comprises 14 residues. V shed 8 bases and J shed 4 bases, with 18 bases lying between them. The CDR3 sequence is CASSVAGFAYEQYF. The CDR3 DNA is TGTGCCAGCTCGGTGGCGGGTTTCGCATACGAGCAGTACTTC.

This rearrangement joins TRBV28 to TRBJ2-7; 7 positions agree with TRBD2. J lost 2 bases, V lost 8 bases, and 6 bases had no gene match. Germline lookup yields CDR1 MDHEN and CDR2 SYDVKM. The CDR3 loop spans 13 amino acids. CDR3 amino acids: CASCWGGAYEQYF. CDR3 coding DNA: TGTGCCAGCTGCTGGGGGGGGGCCTACGAGCAGTACTTC.

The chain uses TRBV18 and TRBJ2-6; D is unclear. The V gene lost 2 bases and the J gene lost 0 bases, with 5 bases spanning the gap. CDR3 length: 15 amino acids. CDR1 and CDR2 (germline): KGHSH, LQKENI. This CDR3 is CASSPKHSGANVLTF. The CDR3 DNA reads TGTGCCAGCTCACCAAAGCACTCTGGGGCCAACGTCCTGACTTTC.

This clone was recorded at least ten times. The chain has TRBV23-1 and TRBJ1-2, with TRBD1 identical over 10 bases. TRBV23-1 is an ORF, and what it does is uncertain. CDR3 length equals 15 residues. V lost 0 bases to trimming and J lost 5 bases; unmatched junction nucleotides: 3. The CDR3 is CASSQSEDRGYGYTF. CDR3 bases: TGCGCCAGCAGTCAATCGGAGGACAGGGGGTATGGCTACACCTTC.

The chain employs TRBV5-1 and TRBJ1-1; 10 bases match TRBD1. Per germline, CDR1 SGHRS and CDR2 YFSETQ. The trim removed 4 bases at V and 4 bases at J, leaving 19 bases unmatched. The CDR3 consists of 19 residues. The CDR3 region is CASSQNPGTGVGRGTEAFF. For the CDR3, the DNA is TGCGCCAGCAGCCAAAACCCCGGGACAGGGGTGGGGAGGGGCACTGAAGCTTTCTTT. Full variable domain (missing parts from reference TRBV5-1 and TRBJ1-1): KAGVTQTPRYLIKTRGQQVTLSCSPISGHRSVSWYQQTPGQGLQFLFEYFSETQRNKGNFPGRFSGRQFSNSRSEMNVSTLELGDSALYLCASSQNPGTGVGRGTEAFFGQGTRLTVV.

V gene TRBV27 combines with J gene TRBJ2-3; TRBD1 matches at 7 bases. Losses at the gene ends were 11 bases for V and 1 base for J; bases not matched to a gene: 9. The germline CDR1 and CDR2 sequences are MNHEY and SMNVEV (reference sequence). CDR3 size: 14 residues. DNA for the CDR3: TGTGCCGCACGAGGGGGCAAAGGCACAGATACGCAGTATTTT. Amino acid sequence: CAARGGKGTDTQYF.

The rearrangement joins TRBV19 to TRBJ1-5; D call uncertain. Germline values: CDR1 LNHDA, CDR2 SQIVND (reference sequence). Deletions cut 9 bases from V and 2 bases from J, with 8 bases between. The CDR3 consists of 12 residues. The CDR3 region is CASSEGNQPQHF. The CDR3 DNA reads TGTGCCAGCTCGGAGGGCAATCAGCCCCAGCATTTT.

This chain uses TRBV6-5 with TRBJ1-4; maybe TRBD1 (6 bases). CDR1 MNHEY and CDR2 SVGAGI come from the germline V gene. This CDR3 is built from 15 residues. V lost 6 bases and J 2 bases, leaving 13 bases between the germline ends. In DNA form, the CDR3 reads TGTGCCAGCAGCACACAGGGTGGGACTAATGAAAAACTGTTTTTT. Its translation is CASSTQGGTNEKLFF.

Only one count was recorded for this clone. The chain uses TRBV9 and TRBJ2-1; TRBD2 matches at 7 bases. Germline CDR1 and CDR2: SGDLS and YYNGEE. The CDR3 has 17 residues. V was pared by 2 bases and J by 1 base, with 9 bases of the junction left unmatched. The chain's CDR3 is CASSVSPSGKSYNEQFF. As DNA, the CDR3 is TGTGCCAGCAGCGTGAGTCCAAGCGGGAAGTCCTACAATGAGCAGTTCTTC.

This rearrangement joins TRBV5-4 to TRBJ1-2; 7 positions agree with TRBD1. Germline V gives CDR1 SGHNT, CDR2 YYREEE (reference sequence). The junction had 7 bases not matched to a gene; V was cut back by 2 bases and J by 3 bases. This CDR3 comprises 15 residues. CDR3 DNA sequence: TGTGCCAGCAGCTTAGGCGACAGGGTGCACTATGGCTACACCTTC. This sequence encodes CASSLGDRVHYGYTF.

In DNA form, the CDR3 reads TGTGCCAGTAGTCAGGACGGACTCTCTGGAAACACCATATATTTT. Its protein is CASSQDGLSGNTIYF. The rearrangement links TRBV19 to TRBJ1-3; D call uncertain. Germline V gives CDR1 LNHDA, CDR2 SQIVND (reference sequence). This CDR3 has 15 amino acids. The V gene lost 5 bases and the J gene lost 0 bases, with 11 bases spanning the gap.

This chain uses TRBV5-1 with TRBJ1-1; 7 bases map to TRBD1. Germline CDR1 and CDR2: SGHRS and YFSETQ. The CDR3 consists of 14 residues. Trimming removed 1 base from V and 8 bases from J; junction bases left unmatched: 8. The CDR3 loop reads CASSLTGASLEAFF. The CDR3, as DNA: TGCGCCAGCAGCTTGACAGGGGCCTCTTTGGAAGCTTTCTTT.